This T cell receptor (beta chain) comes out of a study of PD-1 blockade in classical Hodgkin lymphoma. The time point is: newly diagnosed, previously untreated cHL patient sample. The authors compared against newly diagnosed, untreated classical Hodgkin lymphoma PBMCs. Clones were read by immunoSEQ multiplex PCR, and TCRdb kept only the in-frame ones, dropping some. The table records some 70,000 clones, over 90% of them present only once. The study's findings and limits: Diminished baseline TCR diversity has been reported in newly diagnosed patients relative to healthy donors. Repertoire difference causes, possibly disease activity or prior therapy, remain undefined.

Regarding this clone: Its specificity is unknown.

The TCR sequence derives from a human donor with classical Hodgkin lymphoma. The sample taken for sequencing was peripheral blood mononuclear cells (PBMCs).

As DNA, the CDR3 is TGTGCCAGCAGCTCAAGACGAACCGGACAGCCCACAGATACGCAGTATTTT. Its protein is CASSSRRTGQPTDTQYF. The chain couples TRBV13 to TRBJ2-3; D perhaps matches TRBD1 (6 bases). V shed 4 bases and J shed 2 bases, with 19 bases lying between them. Germline CDR1 PRHDT, CDR2 FYEKMQ (reference sequence). This CDR3 has 17 residues.